The 15 T cell receptor beta chains given below trace back to one sample, sequenced in a study of blood T cell repertoires in COVID-19. Libraries were prepared by immunoSEQ multiplex PCR; TCRdb keeps only in-frame clonotypes and omits some of them. The sample comprises a few hundred thousand clones, 82% of which are singletons, and roughly 3.1% rests with the top ten. The specimen sequenced was peripheral blood. The source is a woman aged 18-30 years with acute or convalescent COVID-19.

V and J are TRBV18 and TRBJ1-1; perhaps TRBD1 as D (6 bases). This CDR3 has 15 amino acids. Looked up from germline, CDR1 is KGHSH and CDR2 is LQKENI. The germline V and J ends were trimmed by 3 bases and 0 bases, with 11 bases remaining between them. CDR3 DNA: TGTGCCAGCTCACCCGCCGGGACATTGAACACTGAAGCTTTCTTT. Translating gives CASSPAGTLNTEAFF. Full variable domain (missing parts from reference TRBV18 and TRBJ1-1): NAGVMQNPRHLVRRRGQEARLRCSPMKGHSHVYWYRQLPEEGLKFMVYLQKENIIDESGMPKERFSAEFPKEGPSILRIQQVVRGDSAAYFCASSPAGTLNTEAFFGQGTRLTVV.

The chain uses TRBV6-5 and TRBJ1-6; TRBD1 agrees at 7 bases. The ends lost 6 bases at V and 5 bases at J; junction bases unmatched: 7. CDR3 size: 15 residues. Germline V gene sequence: CDR1 MNHEY, CDR2 SVGAGI. The CDR3 nucleotides are TGTGCCAGCAGCTACGACAGGGCCGATAATTCACCCCTCCACTTT. The encoded protein is CASSYDRADNSPLHF.

The chain links TRBV28 to TRBJ2-3; TRBD2 is a possible D gene (6 bases). The V end lost 3 bases, the J end lost 3 bases, and 10 bases lay between the germline ends. The germline V gene encodes CDR1 MDHEN and CDR2 SYDVKM. This CDR3 has 14 amino acids. The CDR3 coding sequence is TGTGCCAGCAGTTTTTGGACTACAACAGATACGCAGTATTTT. Protein product: CASSFWTTTDTQYF.

The chain links TRBV27 to TRBJ2-4; 8 positions match TRBD1. The CDR3 is 19 amino acids. Germline CDR1 MNHEY, CDR2 SMNVEV (reference sequence). The trim removed 3 bases at V and 2 bases at J, leaving 15 bases unmatched. The CDR3 DNA reads TGTGCCAGCAGTTTGTCCAGGGGGCGGTTGGTGGGCCCCAAAAACATTCAGTACTTC. Amino acids: CASSLSRGRLVGPKNIQYF.

This clone was found a few times. The sample carries other DNA sequences with the same CDR3. The chain combines TRBV19 with TRBJ1-2; D ambiguous. Germline CDR1 and CDR2: LNHDA and SQIVND (reference sequence). The germline V and J ends were trimmed by 3 bases and 2 bases, with 7 bases remaining between them. The CDR3 loop spans 13 amino acids. CDR3 residues: CASSIGLNYGYTF. The CDR3 DNA sequence: TGTGCCAGTAGTATTGGACTGAACTATGGCTACACCTTC.

The chain employs TRBV11-2 and TRBJ1-5; TRBD1 might be the D (5 bases). V lost 4 bases, J lost 4 bases, and 14 bases lay in between. The CDR3 extends over 15 amino acids. Per the germline V gene, CDR1 is SGHAT and CDR2 is FQNNGV. The CDR3 nucleotides are TGTGCCAGCAGCTCGGAGGGGTCCCTTAATCAGCCCCAGCATTTT. Its protein product is CASSSEGSLNQPQHF.

This clone was observed a few times. The chain is built from TRBV28 and TRBJ1-5; a weak D match, TRBD1 (6 bases). This CDR3 contains 15 residues. Per the germline V gene, CDR1 is MDHEN and CDR2 is SYDVKM. V lost 3 bases and J 2 bases, leaving 11 bases between the germline ends. The CDR3 DNA follows: TGTGCCAGCAGTTTTAACAGGGAACGCAATCAGCCCCAGCATTTT. This sequence encodes CASSFNRERNQPQHF.

V is TRBV6-1 and J is TRBJ2-1; D perhaps matches TRBD1 (6 bases). The CDR3 contains 16 residues. Trimming removed 4 bases at V and 2 bases at J, with 15 bases between. CDR1 MNHNS and CDR2 SASEGT come from the germline V gene. This chain's CDR3 is CASSGQQGMTYNEQFF. CDR3 in DNA: TGTGCCAGCAGTGGACAACAGGGTATGACCTACAATGAGCAGTTCTTC.

The chain combines TRBV5-1 with TRBJ2-1; 7 bases fit TRBD2. CDR3 size: 18 residues. V dropped 2 bases and J dropped 8; count of bases not matched to a gene: 19. Looked up from germline, CDR1 is SGHRS and CDR2 is YFSETQ. CDR3 protein: CASSFSRAWVAGLDEQFF. CDR3 nucleotides: TGCGCCAGCAGCTTCTCGCGGGCGTGGGTAGCGGGCCTCGATGAGCAGTTCTTC.

The chain is built from TRBV29-1 and TRBJ2-7, with a possible D match to TRBD2 (6 bases). Trimming took off 6 bases at V and 5 bases at J, with 14 bases between the two ends. Per the germline V gene, CDR1 is SQVTM and CDR2 is ANQGSEA. The CDR3 totals 12 residues. CDR3 in DNA: TGCAGCGTGGCCCCGACTAGGAACGAGCAGTACTTC. Its translation is CSVAPTRNEQYF.

As for this clone: Sequence at one end of the junction differs from germline and may be a read error. The DNA for the CDR3 is TGTGCCCGCAGCGGGGGGGGCAGGGGCCGCACGGATACGCAGTATTTT. Protein sequence: CARSGGGRGRTDTQYF. The V and J genes are TRBV9 and TRBJ2-3; the match to TRBD2 covers 10 bases. This CDR3 spans 16 amino acids. Germline V gives CDR1 SGDLS, CDR2 YYNGEE.

The chain combines TRBV29-1 with TRBJ1-1; D is possibly TRBD1 (5 bases). The CDR3 totals 13 residues. Germline assignment: CDR1 SQVTM and CDR2 ANQGSEA. Trimming stripped 6 bases from V and 4 bases from J, with 15 bases between. Here the CDR3 DNA reads TGCAGCGTCCAGGACATAATCGGCACTGAAGCTTTCTTT. It codes for CSVQDIIGTEAFF.

This clone came up once. The chain has TRBV18 and TRBJ2-7; the match to TRBD1 covers 9 bases. V lost 6 bases, J lost 2 bases, and 8 bases stayed unmatched. This CDR3 region has 15 residues. CDR1 is KGHSH and CDR2 is LQKENI in the germline V gene. The CDR3 DNA is TGTGCCAGCTCGCGGGACAGGGATTCCCCCTACGAGCAGTACTTC. As protein: CASSRDRDSPYEQYF. Drawing the rest from reference TRBV18 and TRBJ2-7, the complete variable domain is NAGVMQNPRHLVRRRGQEARLRCSPMKGHSHVYWYRQLPEEGLKFMVYLQKENIIDESGMPKERFSAEFPKEGPSILRIQQVVRGDSAAYFCASSRDRDSPYEQYFGPGTRLTVT.

The chain uses TRBV7-6 and TRBJ2-6, with unresolved D. This CDR3 contains 16 residues. V dropped 6 bases and J dropped 0 bases, with 12 bases sitting between them. CDR1 and CDR2 from the germline V gene are SGHVS and FNYEAQ. CDR3 DNA: TGTGCCAGCAGTCTACTTGCTTACTCTGGGGCCAACGTCCTGACTTTC. The encoded protein is CASSLLAYSGANVLTF.

This chain uses TRBV19 with TRBJ2-1; 7 nucleotides match TRBD2. CDR3 length equals 14 residues. J lost 9 bases, V lost 7 bases, and 12 bases had no gene match. Germline assignment: CDR1 LNHDA and CDR2 SQIVND (reference sequence). Here the CDR3 DNA reads TGTGCCAGTAAGTCGGGGACTACCGTGGGTGAGCAGTTCTTC. It specifies CASKSGTTVGEQFF. Combining the CDR3 with reference TRBV19 and TRBJ2-1 gives the whole variable domain DGGITQSPKYLFRKEGQNVTLSCEQNLNHDAMYWYRQDPGQGLRLIYYSQIVNDFQKGDIAEGYSVSREKKESFPLTVTSAQKNPTAFYLCASKSGTTVGEQFFGPGTRLTVL.